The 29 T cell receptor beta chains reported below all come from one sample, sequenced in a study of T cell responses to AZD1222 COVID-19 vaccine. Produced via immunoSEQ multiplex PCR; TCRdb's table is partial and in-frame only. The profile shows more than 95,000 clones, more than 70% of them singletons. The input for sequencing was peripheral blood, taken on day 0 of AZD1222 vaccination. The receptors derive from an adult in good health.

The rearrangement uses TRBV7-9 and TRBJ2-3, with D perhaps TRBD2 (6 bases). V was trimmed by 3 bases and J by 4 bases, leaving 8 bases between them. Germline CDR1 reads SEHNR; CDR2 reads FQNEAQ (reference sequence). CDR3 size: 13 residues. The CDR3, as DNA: TGTGCCAGCAGCTTTCGGGGGTCAGATACGCAGTATTTT. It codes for CASSFRGSDTQYF.

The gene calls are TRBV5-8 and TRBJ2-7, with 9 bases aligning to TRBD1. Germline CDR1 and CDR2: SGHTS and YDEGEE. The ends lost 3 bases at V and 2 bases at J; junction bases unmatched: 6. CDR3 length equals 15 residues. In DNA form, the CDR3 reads TGTGCCAGCAGCTGGGGGACAGGGTTAGCCTACGAGCAGTACTTC. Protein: CASSWGTGLAYEQYF.

The CDR3 is CASSPWDSYYEQYF. Written as DNA, the CDR3 is TGTGCCAGCAGCCCCTGGGACAGCTACTACGAGCAGTACTTC. The J gene is TRBJ2-7, the V gene TRBV5-6; 7 bases are shared with TRBD1. The CDR3 sequence is 14 residues long. Germline V gene lookup returns CDR1 SGHDT and CDR2 YYEEEE. Losses at the gene ends were 4 bases for V and 3 bases for J; bases not matched to a gene: 7.

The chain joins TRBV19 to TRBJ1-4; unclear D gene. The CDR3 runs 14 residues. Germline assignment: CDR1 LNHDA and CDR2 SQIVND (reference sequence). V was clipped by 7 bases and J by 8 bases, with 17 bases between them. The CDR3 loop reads CASTSTAQLEKLFF. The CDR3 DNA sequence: TGTGCCAGTACCTCGACGGCTCAACTGGAAAAACTGTTTTTT.

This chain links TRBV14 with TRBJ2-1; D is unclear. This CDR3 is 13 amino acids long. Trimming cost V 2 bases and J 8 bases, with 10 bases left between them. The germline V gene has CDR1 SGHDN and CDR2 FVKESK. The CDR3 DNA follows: TGTGCCAGCAGCCAATTATCTAACGATGAGCAGTTCTTC. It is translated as CASSQLSNDEQFF.

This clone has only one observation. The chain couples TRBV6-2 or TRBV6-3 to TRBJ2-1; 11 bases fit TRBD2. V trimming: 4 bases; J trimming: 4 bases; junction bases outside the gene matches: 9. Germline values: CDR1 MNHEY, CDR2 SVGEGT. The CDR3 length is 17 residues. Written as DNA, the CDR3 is TGTGCCAGCAGTTCGTACTCCGGGACTAGCGGTTACAATGAGCAGTTCTTC. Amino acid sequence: CASSSYSGTSGYNEQFF.

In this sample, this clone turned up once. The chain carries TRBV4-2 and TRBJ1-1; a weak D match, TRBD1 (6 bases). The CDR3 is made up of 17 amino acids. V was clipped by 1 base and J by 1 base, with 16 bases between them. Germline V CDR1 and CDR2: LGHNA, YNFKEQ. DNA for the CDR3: TGTGCCAGCAGCCAAGGGGGAACCGGGACACCGAACACTGAAGCTTTCTTT. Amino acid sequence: CASSQGGTGTPNTEAFF.

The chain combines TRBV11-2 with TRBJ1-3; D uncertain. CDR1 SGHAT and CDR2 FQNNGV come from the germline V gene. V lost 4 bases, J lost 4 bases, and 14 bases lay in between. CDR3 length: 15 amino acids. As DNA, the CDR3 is TGTGCCAGCAGCTCTCCCCGACAACCGGGAAACACCATATATTTT. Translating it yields CASSSPRQPGNTIYF. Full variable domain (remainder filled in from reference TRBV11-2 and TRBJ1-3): EAGVAQSPRYKIIEKRQSVAFWCNPISGHATLYWYQQILGQGPKLLIQFQNNGVVDDSQLPKDRFSAERLKGVDSTLKIQPAKLEDSAVYLCASSSPRQPGNTIYFGEGSWLTVV.

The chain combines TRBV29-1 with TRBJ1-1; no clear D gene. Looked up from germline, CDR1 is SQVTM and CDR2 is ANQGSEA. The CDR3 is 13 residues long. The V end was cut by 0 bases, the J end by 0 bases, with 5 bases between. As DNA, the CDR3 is TGCAGCGTTGAAGATATATTGAACACTGAAGCTTTCTTT. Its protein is CSVEDILNTEAFF.

The CDR3 spells CASSAPVGNEQFF. Here the CDR3 DNA reads TGTGCCAGCAGTGCCCCCGTTGGTAATGAGCAGTTCTTC. This chain uses TRBV28 with TRBJ2-1; D gene unclear. The CDR3 loop spans 13 amino acids. V lost 5 bases, J lost 7 bases, and 12 bases lay in between. Germline V gives CDR1 MDHEN, CDR2 SYDVKM.

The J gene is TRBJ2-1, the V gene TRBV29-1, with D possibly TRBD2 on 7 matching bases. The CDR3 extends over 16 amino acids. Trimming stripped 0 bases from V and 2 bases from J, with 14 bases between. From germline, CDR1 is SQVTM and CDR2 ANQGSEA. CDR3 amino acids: CSVEEGTGGAYNEQFF. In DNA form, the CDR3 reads TGCAGCGTTGAAGAGGGAACGGGGGGCGCCTACAATGAGCAGTTCTTC.

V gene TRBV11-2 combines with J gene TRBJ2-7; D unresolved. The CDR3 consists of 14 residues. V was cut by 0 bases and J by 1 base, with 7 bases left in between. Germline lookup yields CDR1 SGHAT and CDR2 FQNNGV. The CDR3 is CASSLDVGSYEQYF. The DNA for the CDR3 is TGTGCCAGCAGCTTAGACGTGGGATCCTACGAGCAGTACTTC. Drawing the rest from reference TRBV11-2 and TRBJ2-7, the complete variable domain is EAGVAQSPRYKIIEKRQSVAFWCNPISGHATLYWYQQILGQGPKLLIQFQNNGVVDDSQLPKDRFSAERLKGVDSTLKIQPAKLEDSAVYLCASSLDVGSYEQYFGPGTRLTVT.

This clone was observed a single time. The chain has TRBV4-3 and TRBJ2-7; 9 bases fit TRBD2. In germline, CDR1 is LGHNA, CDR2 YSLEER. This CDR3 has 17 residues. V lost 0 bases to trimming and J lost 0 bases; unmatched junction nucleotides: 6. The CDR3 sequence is CASSQDGLAGSSYEQYF. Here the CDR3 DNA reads TGCGCCAGCAGCCAAGATGGGCTAGCGGGGAGCTCCTACGAGCAGTACTTC.

The CDR3 region is CASSINPGQGAEAFF. The CDR3 DNA sequence: TGTGCCAGCAGTATAAACCCGGGACAGGGGGCTGAAGCTTTCTTT. The V and J genes are TRBV6-4 and TRBJ1-1, with TRBD1 matching 11 bases. J was trimmed by 6 bases and V by 5 bases; bases with no gene match: 8. This CDR3 has 15 amino acids. Germline V gene lookup returns CDR1 MRHNA and CDR2 SNTAGT.

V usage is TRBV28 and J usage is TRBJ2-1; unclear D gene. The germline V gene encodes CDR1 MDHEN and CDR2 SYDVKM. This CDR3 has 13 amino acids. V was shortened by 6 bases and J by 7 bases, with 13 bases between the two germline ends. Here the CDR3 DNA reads TGTGCCAGCAGATCCCCCCCTAGGAATGAGCAGTTCTTC. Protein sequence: CASRSPPRNEQFF.

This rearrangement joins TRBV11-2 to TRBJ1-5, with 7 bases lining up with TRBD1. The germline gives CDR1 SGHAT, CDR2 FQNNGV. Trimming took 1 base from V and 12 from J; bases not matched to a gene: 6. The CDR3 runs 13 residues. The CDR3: CASSLGQGRLQHF. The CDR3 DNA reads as TGTGCCAGCAGCTTAGGACAGGGCAGACTCCAGCATTTT.

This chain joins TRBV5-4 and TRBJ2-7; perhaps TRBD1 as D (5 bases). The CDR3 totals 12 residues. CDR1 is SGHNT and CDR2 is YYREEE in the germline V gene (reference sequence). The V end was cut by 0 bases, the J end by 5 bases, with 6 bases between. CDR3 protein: CASSLVRDEQYF. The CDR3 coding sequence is TGTGCCAGCAGCTTGGTCAGGGACGAGCAGTACTTC.

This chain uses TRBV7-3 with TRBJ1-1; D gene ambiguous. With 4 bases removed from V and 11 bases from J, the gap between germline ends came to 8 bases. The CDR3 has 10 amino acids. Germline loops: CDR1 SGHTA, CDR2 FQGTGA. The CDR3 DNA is TGTGCCAGCAGCTCTCTTCGGGCTTTCTTT. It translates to CASSSLRAFF.

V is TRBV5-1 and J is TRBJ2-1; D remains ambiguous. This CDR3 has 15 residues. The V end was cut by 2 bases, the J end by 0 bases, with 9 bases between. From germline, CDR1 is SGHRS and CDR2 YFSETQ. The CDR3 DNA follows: TGCGCCAGCAGCTTACAGCAGTTCTCCTACAATGAGCAGTTCTTC. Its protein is CASSLQQFSYNEQFF. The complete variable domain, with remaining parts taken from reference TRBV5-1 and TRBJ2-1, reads KAGVTQTPRYLIKTRGQQVTLSCSPISGHRSVSWYQQTPGQGLQFLFEYFSETQRNKGNFPGRFSGRQFSNSRSEMNVSTLELGDSALYLCASSLQQFSYNEQFFGPGTRLTVL.

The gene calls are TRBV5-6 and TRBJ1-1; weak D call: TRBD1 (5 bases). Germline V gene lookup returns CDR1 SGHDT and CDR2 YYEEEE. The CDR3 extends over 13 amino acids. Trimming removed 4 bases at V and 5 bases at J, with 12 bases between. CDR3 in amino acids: CASSPFGGTEAFF. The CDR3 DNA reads TGTGCCAGCAGCCCCTTTGGGGGAACTGAAGCTTTCTTT.

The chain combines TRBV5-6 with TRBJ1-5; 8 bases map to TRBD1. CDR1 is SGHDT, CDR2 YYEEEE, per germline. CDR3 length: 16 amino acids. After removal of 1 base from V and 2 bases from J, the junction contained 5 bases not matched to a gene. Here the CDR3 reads CASSLTGGLGNQPQHF. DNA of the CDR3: TGTGCCAGCAGCTTGACAGGGGGTTTGGGCAATCAGCCCCAGCATTTT.

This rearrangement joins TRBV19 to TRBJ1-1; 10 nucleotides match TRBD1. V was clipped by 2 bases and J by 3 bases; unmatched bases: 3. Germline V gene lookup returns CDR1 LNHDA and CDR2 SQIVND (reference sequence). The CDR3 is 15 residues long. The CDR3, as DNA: TGTGCCAGTAGTATACCCGGGACAGGGGACACTGAAGCTTTCTTT. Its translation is CASSIPGTGDTEAFF.

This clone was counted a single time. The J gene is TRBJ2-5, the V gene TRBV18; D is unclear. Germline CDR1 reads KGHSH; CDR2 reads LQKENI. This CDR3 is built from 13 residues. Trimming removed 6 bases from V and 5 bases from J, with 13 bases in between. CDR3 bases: TGTGCCAGCTCTCCCTTCCTTTGGGAGACCCAGTACTTC. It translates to CASSPFLWETQYF.

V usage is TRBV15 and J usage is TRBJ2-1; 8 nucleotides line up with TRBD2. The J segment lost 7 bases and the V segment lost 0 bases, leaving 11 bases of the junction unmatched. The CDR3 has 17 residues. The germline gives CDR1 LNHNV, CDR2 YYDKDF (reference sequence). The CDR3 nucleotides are TGTGCCACCAGCAGAGATAAGGGGACTAGTAGGGGTAATGAGCAGTTCTTC. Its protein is CATSRDKGTSRGNEQFF.

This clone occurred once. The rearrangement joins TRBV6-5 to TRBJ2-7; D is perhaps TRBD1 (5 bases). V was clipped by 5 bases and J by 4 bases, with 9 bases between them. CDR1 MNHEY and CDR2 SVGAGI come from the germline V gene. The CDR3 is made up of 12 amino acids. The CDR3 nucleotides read TGTGCCAGCAGTCAAACAGGTTACGAGCAGTACTTC. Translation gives CASSQTGYEQYF.

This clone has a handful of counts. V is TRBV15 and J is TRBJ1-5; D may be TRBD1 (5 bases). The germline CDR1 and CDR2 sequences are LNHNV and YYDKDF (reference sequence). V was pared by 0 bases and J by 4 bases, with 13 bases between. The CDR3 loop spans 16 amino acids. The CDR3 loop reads CATSRDGGGANQPQHF. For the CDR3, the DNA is TGTGCCACCAGCAGAGATGGGGGGGGAGCGAATCAGCCCCAGCATTTT.

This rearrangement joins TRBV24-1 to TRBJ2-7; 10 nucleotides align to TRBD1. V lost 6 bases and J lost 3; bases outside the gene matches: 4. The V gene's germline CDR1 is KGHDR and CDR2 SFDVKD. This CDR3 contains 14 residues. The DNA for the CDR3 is TGTGCCACCAGTCCCAGGGACAGGGGCTACGAGCAGTACTTC. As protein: CATSPRDRGYEQYF.

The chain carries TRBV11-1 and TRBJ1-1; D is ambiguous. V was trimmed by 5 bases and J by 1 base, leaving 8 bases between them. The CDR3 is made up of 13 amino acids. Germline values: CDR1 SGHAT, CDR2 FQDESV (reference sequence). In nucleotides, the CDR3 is TGTGCCAGCAGCCGGGAGGAGAACACTGAAGCTTTCTTT. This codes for CASSREENTEAFF. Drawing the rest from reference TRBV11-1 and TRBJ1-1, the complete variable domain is EAEVAQSPRYKITEKSQAVAFWCDPISGHATLYWYRQILGQGPELLVQFQDESVVDDSQLPKDRFSAERLKGVDSTLKIQPAELGDSAMYLCASSREENTEAFFGQGTRLTVV.

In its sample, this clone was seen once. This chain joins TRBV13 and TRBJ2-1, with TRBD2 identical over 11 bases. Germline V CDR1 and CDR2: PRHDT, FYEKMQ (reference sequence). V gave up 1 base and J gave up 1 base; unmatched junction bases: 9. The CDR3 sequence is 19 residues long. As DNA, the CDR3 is TGTGCCAGCAGCTTAGCTAGCGGGGGGACGTTTTGGTCCTACAATGAGCAGTTCTTC. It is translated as CASSLASGGTFWSYNEQFF.